The T cell receptor beta chain described here comes from a study of OX40 agonist ivuxolimab in advanced cancers. Study details: A diagnosis of hepatocellular carcinoma, melanoma, renal cell or head and neck cancer was present in dose-escalation patients. Partial response was recorded in three patients: one hepatocellular carcinoma and two cutaneous melanoma cases.

The CDR3 length is 14 residues. Germline loops: CDR1 GTSNPN, CDR2 SVGIG (reference sequence). As concerns this clone: Its antigen remains unknown. A read error may account for a junction end that differs from germline. This specimen includes other DNA sequences encoding the same CDR3.

Assay used: immunoSEQ multiplex PCR; TCRdb lists only in-frame clones, some missing. The repertoire has about 65,000 clones, about nine tenths of them found once; the top ten carry 0.3% to 0.45%. General study findings and limits: The authors also found low normalized T-cell clonal expansion in some nonresponders. Mean expanded clone counts were higher in CD8+ than CD4+ T cells.

The chain carries TRBV30 and TRBJ2-2; D call uncertain. Sequencing used CD4+ or CD8+ T cells sorted from blood, obtained in a trial of the OX40 agonist ivuxolimab. The clonotype was recovered from an adult with an advanced solid tumor such as melanoma, head and neck, liver or kidney cancer. CDR3 sequence reads: CAWISGPNTGELFF. The CDR3 nucleotides read TGTGCATGGATCTCGGGTCCGAACACCGGGGAGCTGTTTTTT.